This T cell receptor (beta chain) was obtained from a study of spatial heterogeneity in lung cancer. Study-level information: PBMC samples from follow-up, when available, were sequenced at a median of roughly two years post-resection.

Each CDR3 protein gets one entry after TCRdb re-called the 5' RACE reads with MiXCR. The sample lists 72,000 or so distinct CDR3 sequences, nearly 9% occurring once. This clonotype has more than one count but fewer than ten. CDR3 size: 15 residues. The germline V gene has CDR1 SGHRS and CDR2 YFSETQ. Trimming took 4 bases from V and 7 from J, leaving 20 bases between them. Time point given: blood at routine non-recurrence follow-up after resection. This chain joins TRBV5-1 and TRBJ1-1; D unresolved. The source was PBMCs, collected at follow-up. The TCR sequence derives from a female donor with early-stage non-small cell lung cancer. CDR3 protein: CASSPFAAETLEAFF. The CDR3 coding sequence is TGCGCCAGCAGCCCGTTCGCAGCAGAAACCCTTGAAGCTTTCTTT. Full variable domain (rest looked up from reference TRBV5-1 and TRBJ1-1): KAGVTQTPRYLIKTRGQQVTLSCSPISGHRSVSWYQQTPGQGLQFLFEYFSETQRNKGNFPGRFSGRQFSNSRSEMNVSTLELGDSALYLCASSPFAAETLEAFFGQGTRLTVV.